One TCR beta chain is described in this entry. Its target is unknown. This record belongs to a study of T cells after yellow fever vaccination. On the study more broadly: It was SMART-Seq v4 Ultra Low Input that prepared the fractions with low cell numbers. Study-wide points: Weaker, the secondary response had a peak occurring faster, on day 5 versus 15. There was a possibility that FACS-sorted repertoires contained abundant clonotypes contaminating from the bulk population.

Each CDR3 protein is one row after TCRdb ran MiXCR on the 5' RACE reads. The table shows 400,000 or so distinct CDR3 sequences, with 15% to 20% occurring only once. Sequences were derived from PBMCs, sampled before the yellow fever booster vaccination. This TCR derives from a man aged 18 to 30 who received the YFV17D yellow fever vaccine.

CDR3: CASNGPNGYTF. The CDR3 region has the DNA TGTGCCAGCAATGGGCCCAATGGCTACACCTTC. V and J are TRBV2 and TRBJ1-2; no clear D. Trimming left V 7 bases short and J 6 bases short, with 9 bases between. Germline assignment: CDR1 SNHLY and CDR2 FYNNEI. The CDR3 has 11 amino acids.